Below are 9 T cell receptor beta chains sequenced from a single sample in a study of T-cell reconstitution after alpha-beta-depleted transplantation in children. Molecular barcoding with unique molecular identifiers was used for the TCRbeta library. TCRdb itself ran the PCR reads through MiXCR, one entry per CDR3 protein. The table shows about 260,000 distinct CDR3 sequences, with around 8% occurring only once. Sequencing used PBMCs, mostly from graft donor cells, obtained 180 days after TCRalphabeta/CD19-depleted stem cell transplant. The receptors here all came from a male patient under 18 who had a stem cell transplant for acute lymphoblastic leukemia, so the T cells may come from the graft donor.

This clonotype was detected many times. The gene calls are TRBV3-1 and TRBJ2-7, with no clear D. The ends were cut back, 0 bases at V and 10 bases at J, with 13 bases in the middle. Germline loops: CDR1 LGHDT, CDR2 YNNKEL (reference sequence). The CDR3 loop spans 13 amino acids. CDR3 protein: CASSQDYGQSQYF. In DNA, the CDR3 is TGTGCCAGCAGCCAAGATTATGGCCAGTCACAGTACTTC.

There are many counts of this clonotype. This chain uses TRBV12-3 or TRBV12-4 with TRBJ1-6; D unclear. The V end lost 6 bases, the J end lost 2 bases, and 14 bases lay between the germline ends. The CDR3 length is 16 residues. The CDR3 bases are TGTGCCAGCAGCCAGTTGAGTCCGGCCTATAATTCACCCCTCCACTTT. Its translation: CASSQLSPAYNSPLHF.

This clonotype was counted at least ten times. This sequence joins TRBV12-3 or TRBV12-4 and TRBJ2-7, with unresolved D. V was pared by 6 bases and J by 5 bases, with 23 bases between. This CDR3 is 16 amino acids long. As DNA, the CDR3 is TGTGCCAGCAGCATTAAGTTCCAGAAGCGTACCGACGAGCAGTACTTC. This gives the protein CASSIKFQKRTDEQYF.

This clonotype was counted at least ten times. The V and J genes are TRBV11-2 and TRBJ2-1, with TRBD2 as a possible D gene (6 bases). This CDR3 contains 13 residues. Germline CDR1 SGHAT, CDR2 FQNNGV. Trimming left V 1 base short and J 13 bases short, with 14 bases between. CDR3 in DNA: TGTGCCAGCAGCTTAGCTCCCACTAGCTCACAGTTCTTC. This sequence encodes CASSLAPTSSQFF.

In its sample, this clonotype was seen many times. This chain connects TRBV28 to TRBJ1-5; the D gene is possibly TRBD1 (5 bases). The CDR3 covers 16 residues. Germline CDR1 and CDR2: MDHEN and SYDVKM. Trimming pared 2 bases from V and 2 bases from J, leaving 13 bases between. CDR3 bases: TGTGCCAGCAGTTTAACGTCGGGGCCCGGCAATCAGCCCCAGCATTTT. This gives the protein CASSLTSGPGNQPQHF.

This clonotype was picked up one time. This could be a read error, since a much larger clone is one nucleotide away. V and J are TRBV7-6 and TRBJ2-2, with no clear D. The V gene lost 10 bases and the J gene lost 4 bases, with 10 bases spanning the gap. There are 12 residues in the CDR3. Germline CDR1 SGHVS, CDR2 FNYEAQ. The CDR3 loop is CATRVLTGELFF. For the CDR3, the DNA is TGTGCCACCCGAGTCCTCACCGGGGAGCTGTTTTTT. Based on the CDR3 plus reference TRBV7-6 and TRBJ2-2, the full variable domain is GAGVSQSPRYKVTKRGQDVALRCDPISGHVSLYWYRQALGQGPEFLTYFNYEAQQDKSGLPNDRFSAERPEGSISTLTIQRTEQRDSAMYRCATRVLTGELFFGEGSRLTVL.

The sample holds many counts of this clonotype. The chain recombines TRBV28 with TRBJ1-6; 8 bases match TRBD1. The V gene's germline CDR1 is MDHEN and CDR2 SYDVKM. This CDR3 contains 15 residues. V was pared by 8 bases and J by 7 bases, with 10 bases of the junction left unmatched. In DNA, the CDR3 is TGTGCCAGCGAGAGCCCCGGACAGGGAAATTCACCCCTCCACTTT. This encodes CASESPGQGNSPLHF.

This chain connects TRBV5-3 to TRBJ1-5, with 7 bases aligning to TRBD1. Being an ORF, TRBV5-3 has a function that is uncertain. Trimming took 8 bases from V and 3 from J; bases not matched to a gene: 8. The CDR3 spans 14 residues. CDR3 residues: CARGSGQNNQPQHF. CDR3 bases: TGTGCCAGGGGCTCGGGACAGAACAATCAGCCCCAGCATTTT.

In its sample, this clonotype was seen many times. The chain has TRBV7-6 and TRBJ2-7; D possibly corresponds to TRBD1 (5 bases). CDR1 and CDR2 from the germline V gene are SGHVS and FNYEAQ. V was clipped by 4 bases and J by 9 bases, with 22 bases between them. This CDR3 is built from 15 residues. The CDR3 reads CASSSDSLPFMGQYF. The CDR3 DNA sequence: TGTGCCAGCAGCTCCGACAGCCTACCTTTTATGGGGCAGTACTTC.